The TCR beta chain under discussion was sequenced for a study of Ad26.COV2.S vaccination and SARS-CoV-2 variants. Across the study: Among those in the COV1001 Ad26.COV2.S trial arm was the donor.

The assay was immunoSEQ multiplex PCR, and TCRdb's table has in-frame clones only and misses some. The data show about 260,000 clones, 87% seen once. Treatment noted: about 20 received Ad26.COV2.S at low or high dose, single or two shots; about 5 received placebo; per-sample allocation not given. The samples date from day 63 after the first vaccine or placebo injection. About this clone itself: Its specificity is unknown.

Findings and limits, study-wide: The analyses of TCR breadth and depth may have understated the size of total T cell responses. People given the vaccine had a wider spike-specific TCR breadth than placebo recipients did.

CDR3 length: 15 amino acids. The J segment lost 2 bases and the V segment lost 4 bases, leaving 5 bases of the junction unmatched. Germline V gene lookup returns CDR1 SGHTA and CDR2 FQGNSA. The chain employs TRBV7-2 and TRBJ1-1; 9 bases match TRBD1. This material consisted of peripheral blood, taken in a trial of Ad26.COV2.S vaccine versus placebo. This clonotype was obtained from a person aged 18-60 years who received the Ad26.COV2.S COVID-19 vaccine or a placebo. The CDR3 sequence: CASSSQGALNTEAFF. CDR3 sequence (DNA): TGTGCCAGCAGCTCACAGGGGGCTTTAAACACTGAAGCTTTCTTT.